The present entry profiles one T cell receptor (beta chain) with its context. TCRdb re-called the 5' RACE reads through MiXCR, storing one row per CDR3 protein. The table lists roughly 160,000 distinct CDR3 sequences, roughly a tenth of them singletons, with about 40% in the top ten. The source of the sample is a study of T cells after yellow fever vaccination. After removal of 8 bases from V and 7 bases from J, the junction contained 5 bases not matched to a gene. The CDR3 covers 13 residues. This receptor was identified in a man in his late teens or twenties who received the YFV17D yellow fever vaccine. The chain joins TRBV12-3 or TRBV12-4 to TRBJ2-4; 10 positions match TRBD1. The source material was CD8+ T cells sorted from PBMCs, sampled 45 days after the yellow fever booster vaccination. As DNA, the CDR3 is TGTGCCAGCCAACCGGGACAGGGGAACATTCAGTACTTC. It yields the protein CASQPGQGNIQYF.